This T cell receptor beta chain was observed in a study of blood T cell repertoires in COVID-19. Original handling: From reference gene primer amplification, estimates of nucleated cell counts were derived. Here immunoSEQ multiplex PCR was the method, and the copy in TCRdb shows in-frame clones only, minus some. The V and J calls and clone size were taken over from that table, and D and trimming were inferred from the DNA. The sample records around 100,000 clones, approximately 84% being singletons. This CDR3 is 15 amino acids long. Germline V gene lookup returns CDR1 MNHEY and CDR2 SVGAGI. After removal of 7 bases from V and 9 bases from J, the junction contained 12 bases not matched to a gene.

The sequence was collected from a man aged 40-49 years with active or convalescent COVID-19. Sequenced input: peripheral blood. The V gene is TRBV6-5, the J gene TRBJ1-6, with 7 bases lining up with TRBD1. The DNA of the CDR3 is TGTGCCAGCACACGGGTGCAGGGGGTCGGTTCACCCCTCCACTTT. Translated, it gives CASTRVQGVGSPLHF.